Below, 9 T cell receptor beta chains from the same sample are listed, as sequenced in a study of blood T cell repertoires in COVID-19. Produced via immunoSEQ multiplex PCR; TCRdb's table is partial and in-frame only. The repertoire holds around 140,000 clones, more than 75% seen once, with 11% in the top ten. Sequencing was performed on PBMCs or T cells enriched from blood (not recorded which). The receptor set was obtained from a man in his sixties who had recovered from COVID-19.

The V call is TRBV19, the J call TRBJ1-1, with D perhaps matching TRBD1 (5 bases). The CDR3 sequence is 11 residues long. V shed 7 bases and J shed 10 bases, with 13 bases lying between them. Germline CDR1 reads LNHDA; CDR2 reads SQIVND (reference sequence). The CDR3 loop reads CASTSITGAFF. CDR3 nucleotides: TGTGCCAGTACTTCCATTACAGGAGCTTTCTTT.

The DNA of the CDR3 is TGTGCCAGTAGTCCCATCCCGGGGAACACTGAAGCTTTCTTT. Translation: CASSPIPGNTEAFF. The V call is TRBV19, the J call TRBJ1-1, with D uncertain. CDR3 length: 14 amino acids. V was trimmed by 5 bases and J by 1 base, leaving 11 bases between them. Germline CDR1 is LNHDA and CDR2 is SQIVND (reference sequence).

The V call is TRBV5-1, the J call TRBJ1-2; 7 bases fit TRBD1. Trimming cost V 1 base and J 5 bases; bases outside gene matches: 5. This CDR3 region has 14 residues. Germline CDR1 is SGHRS and CDR2 is YFSETQ. DNA of the CDR3: TGCGCCAGCAGCTTGTTGACAGGGTCGTATGGCTACACCTTC. Translated, it gives CASSLLTGSYGYTF.

The chain carries TRBV27 and TRBJ1-1; TRBD1 might be the D (5 bases). The V and J ends lost 0 bases and 1 base respectively, with 9 bases between them. The V gene's germline CDR1 is MNHEY and CDR2 SMNVEV (reference sequence). This CDR3 spans 15 amino acids. CDR3 protein: CASSLSRQPNTEAFF. The CDR3 DNA follows: TGTGCCAGCAGTTTATCGCGACAGCCGAACACTGAAGCTTTCTTT.

This clone was seen a single time. The chain employs TRBV6-5 and TRBJ1-2, with D unclear. Per germline, CDR1 MNHEY and CDR2 SVGAGI. Between the trimmed V and J ends, which lost 4 bases and 2 bases, there was a span of 11 bases. The CDR3 covers 14 residues. Here the CDR3 reads CASSLTSSNYGYTF. CDR3 coding DNA: TGTGCCAGCAGTTTGACATCCTCCAACTATGGCTACACCTTC.

CDR3: CASSSAPRVAGELFF. The CDR3, as DNA: TGTGCCAGCAGCTCAGCGCCGAGGGTTGCCGGGGAGCTGTTTTTT. The genes are TRBV6-5 and TRBJ2-2, with D tentatively TRBD2 (5 bases). CDR1 is MNHEY, CDR2 SVGAGI, per germline. Trimming removed 6 bases from V and 6 bases from J, with 17 bases in between. The CDR3 is 15 residues long.

The chain combines TRBV28 with TRBJ1-3; D is possibly TRBD1 (5 bases). Germline assignment: CDR1 MDHEN and CDR2 SYDVKM. Trimming pared 7 bases from V and 1 base from J, leaving 11 bases between. The CDR3 length is 14 residues. The DNA for the CDR3 is TGTGCCAGCACCTCTCGGGGGTCTGGAAACACCATATATTTT. It is translated as CASTSRGSGNTIYF. The full variable domain, with the rest looked up from reference TRBV28 and TRBJ1-3, is DVKVTQSSRYLVKRTGEKVFLECVQDMDHENMFWYRQDPGLGLRLIYFSYDVKMKEKGDIPEGYSVSREKKERFSLILESASTNQTSMYLCASTSRGSGNTIYFGEGSWLTVV.

The V gene is TRBV5-1, the J gene TRBJ1-2; TRBD1 agrees at 9 bases. The CDR3 covers 13 residues. With V trimmed by 5 bases and J by 7 bases, 6 bases remained unmatched. Germline lookup yields CDR1 SGHRS and CDR2 YFSETQ. DNA of the CDR3: TGCGCCAGCAGAAGACAGGGGGACGGTGGCTACACCTTC. Amino acids: CASRRQGDGGYTF.

This clone was detected once. This rearrangement joins TRBV6-2 or TRBV6-3 to TRBJ1-2; 7 nucleotides align to TRBD1. The V gene end was trimmed by 6 bases and the J gene end by 0 bases; junction bases not matched to a gene: 13. CDR1 and CDR2 (germline): MNHEY, SVGEGT. The CDR3 loop spans 17 amino acids. Here the CDR3 DNA reads TGTGCCAGCAGCGCCCCGGGACAGCCCGGGGCTAACTATGGCTACACCTTC. Its translation is CASSAPGQPGANYGYTF.